The present T cell receptor beta chain was sequenced within a study of CD8 T cells in Susac syndrome. Random hexamers primed reverse transcription of 0.5 to 1 ug RNA. Amplification of the TCR beta CDR3 was carried out by immunoSEQ multiplex PCR, which spanned a total of 54 Vbeta and 13 Jbeta segments. TCRdb itself ran the immunoSEQ multiplex PCR reads through MiXCR, one entry per CDR3 protein. The table has fewer than 350,000 distinct CDR3 sequences, approximately 91% seen once. Sequencing of TCR beta covered CD8+ and CD4+ T cells obtained from blood. The TEMRA cells underwent FACS enrichment, while the CD8+ and CD4+ T cells underwent negative isolation. In the case of this clonotype: It is unclear where the CDR3 begins or ends on the DNA, so no DNA is shown, and the CDR3 is as TCRdb lists it.

The CDR3 has 14 residues if both end residues are counted. The chain joins TRBV23-1 to TRBJ2-2; no check of the table's D call, TRBD1, against the DNA was made. Being an ORF, TRBV23-1 has a function that is uncertain. The receptor was isolated from a human donor with multiple sclerosis. Sequenced input: CD8+ T cells from PBMCs. CDR3 loop: CASNRGRGPGSCFF.